The 14 T cell receptor beta chains below all came from one sample that was sequenced in a study of blood T cell repertoires in COVID-19. TCRdb's table, derived via immunoSEQ multiplex PCR, lists solely in-frame clones and lacks some. Here the sample spans 300,000 to 450,000 clones, 88% being singletons. Sequenced input: PBMCs or T cells enriched from blood (not recorded which). The receptors were sampled from a woman aged 25 to 39 who had been exposed to COVID-19.

The chain has TRBV4-1 and TRBJ2-7; TRBD2 matches at 11 bases. Trimming removed 0 bases from V and 6 bases from J; junction bases left unmatched: 4. In germline, CDR1 is MGHRA, CDR2 YSYEKL. CDR3 length: 15 residues. The CDR3: CASSQDRLAGGEQYF. The CDR3 DNA is TGCGCCAGCAGCCAAGATAGGCTAGCGGGAGGCGAGCAGTACTTC.

The chain recombines TRBV9 with TRBJ2-1, with TRBD2 matching over 9 bases. Trimming removed 0 bases from V and 5 bases from J; junction bases left unmatched: 12. This CDR3 comprises 18 residues. CDR1 is SGDLS, CDR2 YYNGEE, per germline. This CDR3 reads CASSVGSSGRAADNEQFF. For the CDR3, the DNA is TGTGCCAGCAGCGTAGGCAGTAGCGGGAGAGCGGCGGACAATGAGCAGTTCTTC.

The chain combines TRBV6-5 with TRBJ2-1, with a weak D call TRBD1 (6 bases). Trimming stripped 8 bases from V and 14 bases from J, with 22 bases between. The CDR3 has 13 residues. Per germline, CDR1 MNHEY and CDR2 SVGAGI. CDR3 amino acids: CASLGQSRGFKFF. For the CDR3, the DNA is TGTGCCAGCCTCGGACAGAGTAGGGGGTTTAAGTTCTTC.

The chain employs TRBV28 and TRBJ1-2, with 7 nucleotides matching TRBD1. Per the germline V gene, CDR1 is MDHEN and CDR2 is SYDVKM. V lost 4 bases, J lost 1 base, and 6 bases stayed unmatched. There are 15 residues in the CDR3. The CDR3 region has the DNA TGTGCCAGCAGTTCTCCAGGGGGTATTAACTATGGCTACACCTTC. Protein product: CASSSPGGINYGYTF.

The V and J genes are TRBV5-1 and TRBJ1-1, with D maybe TRBD1 (6 bases). Germline lookup yields CDR1 SGHRS and CDR2 YFSETQ. This CDR3 is 15 amino acids long. The germline V and J ends were trimmed by 2 bases and 4 bases, with 15 bases remaining between them. The CDR3 here is CASSFDRGGGTEAFF. CDR3 coding DNA: TGCGCCAGCAGCTTCGATAGGGGAGGGGGCACTGAAGCTTTCTTT.

This clone was counted a single time. The chain carries TRBV18 and TRBJ2-1, with 13 bases fitting TRBD2. Looked up from germline, CDR1 is KGHSH and CDR2 is LQKENI. This CDR3 comprises 16 residues. J gave up 9 bases and V 3 bases, and 8 bases lay outside the gene matches. The chain's CDR3 is CASSPPSTSGRPEQFF. The CDR3 bases are TGTGCCAGCTCACCCCCCTCGACTAGCGGGAGGCCTGAGCAGTTCTTC.

The chain couples TRBV3-1 (or the pseudogene TRBV3-2) to TRBJ1-1; TRBD1 is a possible D gene (5 bases). Germline V CDR1 and CDR2: LGHDT, YNNKEL (reference sequence). The CDR3 has 13 residues. V lost 0 bases, J lost 4 bases, and 6 bases lay in between. CDR3 nucleotide sequence: TGTGCCAGCAGCCAAGACGACAGCACTGAAGCTTTCTTT. Protein: CASSQDDSTEAFF.

This clone is a singleton in its sample. The chain links TRBV27 to TRBJ2-1; 14 positions match TRBD2. Germline values: CDR1 MNHEY, CDR2 SMNVEV (reference sequence). This CDR3 is 15 amino acids long. The junction had 6 bases not matched to a gene; V was cut back by 7 bases and J by 7 bases. DNA for the CDR3: TGTGCCAGCACCCAGTGGACTAGCGGGAGGAATGAGCAGTTCTTC. This gives the protein CASTQWTSGRNEQFF.

This clone was counted only a few times. DNA of the CDR3: TGCGCCAGCAGTGAGACCCCGGGGAGGGGGGGATACGAGCAGTACTTC. This gives the protein CASSETPGRGGYEQYF. The genes are TRBV10-2 and TRBJ2-7; a possible D gene is TRBD2 (7 bases). V was shortened by 2 bases and J by 4 bases, with 18 bases between the two germline ends. CDR3 length: 16 residues. Looked up from germline, CDR1 is WSHSY and CDR2 is SAAADI.

The gene calls are TRBV20-1 and TRBJ2-1, with TRBD2 identical over 8 bases. J gave up 5 bases and V 3 bases, and 9 bases lay outside the gene matches. Germline loops: CDR1 DFQATT, CDR2 SNEGSKA (reference sequence). The CDR3 contains 15 residues. CDR3 DNA: TGCAGTGCTAGTTACTTAGCGGGAAAAAACAATGAGCAGTTCTTC. Translation gives CSASYLAGKNNEQFF.

This clone was found a few times. The rearrangement joins TRBV28 to TRBJ1-3; 7 nucleotides align to TRBD1. After removal of 5 bases from V and 0 bases from J, the junction contained 16 bases not matched to a gene. CDR1 is MDHEN, CDR2 SYDVKM, per germline. This CDR3 comprises 19 residues. CDR3 region: CASSPPGRRDSFSGNTIYF. In DNA form, the CDR3 reads TGTGCCAGCAGTCCTCCCGGAAGAAGGGACAGTTTCTCTGGAAACACCATATATTTT. Full variable domain (rest looked up from reference TRBV28 and TRBJ1-3): DVKVTQSSRYLVKRTGEKVFLECVQDMDHENMFWYRQDPGLGLRLIYFSYDVKMKEKGDIPEGYSVSREKKERFSLILESASTNQTSMYLCASSPPGRRDSFSGNTIYFGEGSWLTVV.

The rearrangement uses TRBV18 and TRBJ2-1; 15 nucleotides line up with TRBD2. Losses at the gene ends were 3 bases for V and 4 bases for J; bases not matched to a gene: 4. Per the germline V gene, CDR1 is KGHSH and CDR2 is LQKENI. This CDR3 spans 17 amino acids. In DNA form, the CDR3 reads TGTGCCAGCTCACCGCCGGGACTAGCGGGAGGATACAATGAGCAGTTCTTC. It codes for CASSPPGLAGGYNEQFF.

The V and J genes are TRBV18 and TRBJ2-7, with a weak D call TRBD2 (5 bases). The germline gives CDR1 KGHSH, CDR2 LQKENI. Trimming shortened V by 2 bases and J by 4 bases, and 12 bases separated the two germline ends. The CDR3 runs 14 residues. In DNA form, the CDR3 reads TGTGCCAGCTCACCAGTGGGAGAAGGTTACGAGCAGTACTTC. It is translated as CASSPVGEGYEQYF.

About this clone: Different DNA sequences within this sample yield the same CDR3. The CDR3 DNA reads TGTGCCAGCAGTTTAGGAGGGGGTCATGGCTACACCTTC. Residues: CASSLGGGHGYTF. The rearrangement links TRBV12-3 or TRBV12-4 to TRBJ1-2; tentatively, D is TRBD1 (6 bases). The CDR3 consists of 13 residues. The V and J ends lost 1 base and 6 bases respectively, with 9 bases between them.